These 23 T cell receptor beta chains were all obtained from the same sample, sequenced in a study of STAT3 mutations in large granular lymphocyte leukemia (dated 2019 in TCRdb). The full study reports these points: At least one immunodominant TCRbeta clonotype was present in every T-LGLL patient, and multiple immunodominant subclonotypes appeared in about half of the T-LGLL patients.

Their recognized antigens are unknown. Libraries were made using the immunoSEQ multiplex PCR assay. As stored in TCRdb, this immuneACCESS dataset retains in-frame rearrangements with V and J assigned. A fraction of the clones does not appear; measured against another copy, unresolved V genes explain less than half of the discrepancy, and the remainder lacks a known reason. This sample gives about 12,000 clones in total; over 75% of them show up just once. Of the sample, 51% falls within the top ten clones. The sample was peripheral blood mononuclear cells. These receptors all come from a man aged 55 to 69 with T-cell large granular lymphocyte leukemia. Some clones in this sample may be carry-over from other donors' samples. The age is the age at diagnosis.

V gene TRBV11-3 combines with J gene TRBJ2-5, with 9 positions matching TRBD1. The CDR3 covers 14 residues. Germline CDR1 and CDR2: SGHNT and YENEEA. The junction had 7 bases not matched to a gene; V was cut back by 5 bases and J by 6 bases. CDR3 protein: CASSQGQGTKTQYF. The DNA for the CDR3 is TGTGCCAGCAGCCAAGGACAGGGGACGAAGACCCAGTACTTC. Looking up the rest from reference TRBV11-3 and TRBJ2-5 gives the full variable domain: EAGVVQSPRYKIIEKKQPVAFWCNPISGHNTLYWYLQNLGQGPELLIRYENEEAVDDSQLPKDRFSAERLKGVDSTLKIQPAELGDSAVYLCASSQGQGTKTQYFGPGTRLLVL.

The chain couples TRBV7-8 to TRBJ2-5; D possibly corresponds to TRBD2 (6 bases). Trimming shortened V by 2 bases and J by 9 bases, and 13 bases separated the two germline ends. Germline loops: CDR1 SGHVS, CDR2 FQNEAQ. The CDR3 contains 13 residues. The CDR3 nucleotides read TGTGCCAGCAGCTTACGGCAGGGAGGAGCCCAGTACTTC. Protein product: CASSLRQGGAQYF.

The chain carries TRBV27 and TRBJ2-6; D is unclear. Trimming pared 3 bases from V and 4 bases from J, leaving 7 bases between. Germline-derived CDR1 and CDR2 are MNHEY and SMNVEV (reference sequence). The CDR3 is 14 residues long. The CDR3 is CASSFNPGANVLTF. The CDR3 DNA reads TGTGCCAGCAGTTTTAATCCCGGGGCCAACGTCCTGACTTTC.

The V call is TRBV5-1, the J call TRBJ2-1, with unresolved D. Between the trimmed V and J ends, which lost 0 bases and 6 bases, there was a span of 10 bases. Germline CDR1 and CDR2: SGHRS and YFSETQ. This CDR3 region has 14 residues. In DNA, the CDR3 is TGCGCCAGCAGCTTGGTGGTGAGAACCAATGAGCAGTTCTTC. This encodes CASSLVVRTNEQFF.

Here the CDR3 DNA reads TGTGCCAGCAGCCCAGGGACAGACCTCTATGGCTACACCTTC. It yields the protein CASSPGTDLYGYTF. This chain joins TRBV14 and TRBJ1-2; 7 nucleotides match TRBD1. The V and J ends lost 4 bases and 4 bases, in that order; junction bases with no gene match: 6. CDR3 size: 14 residues. Germline CDR1 is SGHDN and CDR2 is FVKESK.

This chain uses TRBV15 with TRBJ2-7, with D unclear. This CDR3 contains 16 residues. The ends were cut back, 0 bases at V and 0 bases at J, with 12 bases in the middle. Looked up from germline, CDR1 is LNHNV and CDR2 is YYDKDF (reference sequence). CDR3 in DNA: TGTGCCACCAGCAGAGATCCCGGGCTTAACTCCTACGAGCAGTACTTC. This sequence encodes CATSRDPGLNSYEQYF.

About this clone itself: Other DNA sequences within the sample encode an identical CDR3. The rearrangement uses TRBV7-2 and TRBJ1-5; tentatively, D is TRBD1 (5 bases). This CDR3 has 14 amino acids. Looked up from germline, CDR1 is SGHTA and CDR2 is FQGNSA. V lost 3 bases to trimming and J lost 3 bases, with 9 bases between them. This chain's CDR3 is CASSLGLNNQPQHF. As DNA, the CDR3 is TGTGCCAGCAGCTTGGGACTGAACAATCAGCCCCAGCATTTT.

In its sample, this clone was seen a few times. This chain uses TRBV7-2 with TRBJ1-5, with 11 bases matching TRBD1. The CDR3 runs to 18 residues. Germline loops: CDR1 SGHTA, CDR2 FQGNSA. J gave up 2 bases and V 6 bases, and 12 bases lay outside the gene matches. In nucleotides, the CDR3 is TGTGCCAGCAGATTCCGGGACAGGGGGTGGCAGGGCAATCAGCCCCAGCATTTT. Translating gives CASRFRDRGWQGNQPQHF.

The rearrangement links TRBV7-6 to TRBJ2-7, with D perhaps matching TRBD2 (7 bases). CDR1 and CDR2 (germline): SGHVS, FNYEAQ. Between the trimmed V and J ends, which lost 1 base and 5 bases, there was a span of 15 bases. The CDR3 runs to 15 residues. The CDR3 nucleotides read TGTGCCAGCAGCTTAGGTGTCGGGGGGCCCGACGAGCAGTACTTC. Translating gives CASSLGVGGPDEQYF.

This chain uses TRBV4-3 with TRBJ1-3; D gene ambiguous. V lost 0 bases, J lost 4 bases, and 10 bases lay in between. Germline V gene sequence: CDR1 LGHNA, CDR2 YSLEER. The CDR3 contains 15 residues. The CDR3 coding sequence is TGCGCCAGCAGCCAAGATCAGTATTGGGGAAACACCATATATTTT. Encoded protein: CASSQDQYWGNTIYF.

The V gene is TRBV5-5, the J gene TRBJ2-7; 8 bases line up with TRBD1. This CDR3 is 14 amino acids long. Trimming took 4 bases from V and 4 from J; bases not matched to a gene: 7. Germline CDR1 SGHKS, CDR2 YYEKEE (reference sequence). The CDR3 DNA reads as TGTGCCAGCAGCCCGGGGACAGGAAATTACGAGCAGTACTTC. Its protein product is CASSPGTGNYEQYF.

J is TRBJ2-4 and V is TRBV11-1; possible D gene TRBD1, 6 bases. The CDR3 consists of 14 residues. Trimming left V 5 bases short and J 0 bases short, with 8 bases between. CDR1 SGHAT and CDR2 FQDESV come from the germline V gene (reference sequence). The CDR3 reads CASSTGIAKNIQYF. In DNA, the CDR3 is TGTGCCAGCAGCACAGGGATAGCCAAAAACATTCAGTACTTC.

The chain is built from TRBV5-5 and TRBJ1-6; D is uncertain. This CDR3 comprises 13 residues. V shed 2 bases and J shed 6 bases, with 6 bases lying between them. CDR1 is SGHKS and CDR2 is YYEKEE in the germline V gene (reference sequence). As DNA, the CDR3 is TGTGCCAGCAGCTTCACAATTAATTCACCCCTCCACTTT. Its protein product is CASSFTINSPLHF.

The chain combines TRBV23-1 with TRBJ2-3; D is perhaps TRBD1 or TRBD2 (5 bases each). TRBV23-1 is annotated as an ORF whose role is uncertain. Trimming stripped 5 bases from V and 6 bases from J, with 15 bases between. The CDR3 consists of 14 residues. CDR3 residues: CASSGLGTGDTQYF. The CDR3 nucleotides are TGCGCCAGCAGTGGTCTGGGGACGGGGGATACGCAGTATTTT.

CDR3 residues: CASSSFRQGGRGANVLTF. The CDR3 coding sequence is TGTGCCAGCAGTTCCTTCAGACAGGGAGGACGTGGGGCCAACGTCCTGACTTTC. J is TRBJ2-6 and V is TRBV28; possible D gene TRBD1, 7 bases. Trimming shortened V by 4 bases and J by 3 bases, and 19 bases separated the two germline ends. Per germline, CDR1 MDHEN and CDR2 SYDVKM. The CDR3 length is 18 residues.

The V gene is TRBV5-1, the J gene TRBJ2-1; 7 bases line up with TRBD2. CDR1 is SGHRS, CDR2 YFSETQ, per germline. V dropped 0 bases and J dropped 8; count of bases not matched to a gene: 8. The CDR3 contains 15 residues. The CDR3 loop is CASSLGTSAAHEQFF. In DNA, the CDR3 is TGCGCCAGCAGCTTGGGGACTAGTGCCGCCCATGAGCAGTTCTTC.

The table lists this clone with a count of one. The rearrangement joins TRBV6-5 to TRBJ2-1; 13 nucleotides agree with TRBD2. The V gene's germline CDR1 is MNHEY and CDR2 SVGAGI. The CDR3 consists of 15 residues. Trimming at V came to 0 bases and at J to 13 bases, leaving 6 bases not matched to a gene. In nucleotides, the CDR3 is TGTGCCAGCAGTTACTCCCCTACTAGCGGGAGGGTCCAGTTCTTC. It codes for CASSYSPTSGRVQFF.

This clone was seen only once. The chain carries TRBV5-1 and TRBJ2-7; the match to TRBD2 covers 7 bases. There are 14 residues in the CDR3. V dropped 3 bases and J dropped 6; count of bases not matched to a gene: 9. Germline CDR1 SGHRS, CDR2 YFSETQ. CDR3 coding DNA: TGCGCCAGCAGCTGGGGGGGAGGGGAGGTCGAGCAGTACTTC. This translates into CASSWGGGEVEQYF.

The J gene is TRBJ2-1, the V gene TRBV4-1, with a possible D match to TRBD2 (6 bases). Germline V gene sequence: CDR1 MGHRA, CDR2 YSYEKL. This CDR3 contains 14 residues. The V end was cut by 1 base, the J end by 10 bases, with 14 bases between. The CDR3 DNA reads TGCGCCAGCAGCCAAGTGCAGGGAACTAGCGAGCAGTTCTTC. Its protein is CASSQVQGTSEQFF.

The CDR3 sequence: CSVELRVKTGNYEQYF. The CDR3 coding sequence is TGCAGCGTTGAACTCAGAGTTAAGACAGGGAACTACGAGCAGTACTTC. The chain links TRBV29-1 to TRBJ2-7, with 7 positions matching TRBD1. The junction had 13 bases not matched to a gene; V was cut back by 2 bases and J by 3 bases. This CDR3 region has 16 residues. Germline CDR1 is SQVTM and CDR2 is ANQGSEA.

The CDR3 DNA follows: TGCGCCAGCAGCCAGGACCCAGCGGGAGGGCGTACGCAGTATTTT. Its protein is CASSQDPAGGRTQYF. This rearrangement joins TRBV4-1 to TRBJ2-3; 10 bases are shared with TRBD2. V lost 3 bases to trimming and J lost 8 bases; unmatched junction nucleotides: 8. CDR3 length: 15 amino acids. Germline CDR1 and CDR2: MGHRA and YSYEKL.

The chain couples TRBV5-1 to TRBJ2-1; 7 nucleotides align to TRBD2. The CDR3 loop spans 17 amino acids. The germline V gene encodes CDR1 SGHRS and CDR2 YFSETQ. The trim removed 0 bases at V and 3 bases at J, leaving 9 bases unmatched. The CDR3: CASSLGGGGRNYNEQFF. The CDR3, as DNA: TGCGCCAGCAGCTTGGGGGGCGGGGGAAGAAACTACAATGAGCAGTTCTTC.

The chain joins TRBV5-1 to TRBJ2-7; 9 bases map to TRBD2. The CDR3 contains 15 residues. Per germline, CDR1 SGHRS and CDR2 YFSETQ. The junction had 8 bases not matched to a gene; V was cut back by 0 bases and J by 7 bases. The CDR3 spells CASSLATSGPGEQYF. The CDR3 coding sequence is TGCGCCAGCAGCTTGGCGACTAGCGGACCTGGGGAGCAGTACTTC.